This paragraph reports one TCR beta chain. Its target is not known. The data are from a study of response to subunit inactivated influenza vaccine. Study-wide results and caveats: Each seasonal influenza vaccination, the authors suggested, recruits few new T cells.

Germline V gives CDR1 SGHKS, CDR2 YYEKEE (reference sequence). The CDR3 consists of 14 residues. The trim removed 2 bases at V and 9 bases at J, leaving 8 bases unmatched. Each CDR3 protein is one row after TCRdb ran MiXCR on the RT-PCR reads. The table lists fewer than 650,000 distinct CDR3 sequences, 10% to 15% of them singletons. The sample consisted of PBMCs from blood, taken more than 35 days after vaccination. The chain has TRBV5-5 and TRBJ2-5, with TRBD2 identical over 9 bases. The TCR originated in a man aged 50-59 years who received an inactivated influenza vaccine. The CDR3 protein is CASSLGSGRSPQYF. The CDR3 coding sequence is TGTGCCAGCAGCTTAGGTAGCGGGAGAAGTCCCCAGTACTTC.